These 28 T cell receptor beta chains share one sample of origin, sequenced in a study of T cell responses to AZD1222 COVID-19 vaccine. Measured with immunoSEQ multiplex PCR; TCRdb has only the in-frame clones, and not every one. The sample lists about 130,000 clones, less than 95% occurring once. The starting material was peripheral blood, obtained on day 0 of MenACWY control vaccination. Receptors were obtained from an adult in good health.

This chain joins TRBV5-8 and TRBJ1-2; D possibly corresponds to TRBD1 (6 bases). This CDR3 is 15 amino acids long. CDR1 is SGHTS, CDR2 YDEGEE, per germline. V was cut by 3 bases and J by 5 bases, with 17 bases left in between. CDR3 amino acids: CASSSSEGQPYGYTF. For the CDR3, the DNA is TGTGCCAGCAGCTCCTCTGAGGGACAACCGTATGGCTACACCTTC.

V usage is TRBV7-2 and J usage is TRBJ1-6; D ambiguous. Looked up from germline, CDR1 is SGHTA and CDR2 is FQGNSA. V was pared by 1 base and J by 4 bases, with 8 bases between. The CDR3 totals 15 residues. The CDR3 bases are TGTGCCAGCAGCTTAGAGTATTGGTATAATTCACCCCTCCACTTT. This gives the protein CASSLEYWYNSPLHF.

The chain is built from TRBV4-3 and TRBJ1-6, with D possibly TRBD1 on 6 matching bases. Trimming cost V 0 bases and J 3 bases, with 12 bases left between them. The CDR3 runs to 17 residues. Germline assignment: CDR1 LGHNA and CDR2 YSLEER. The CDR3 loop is CASSQEEGGHYNSPLHF. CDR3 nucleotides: TGCGCCAGCAGCCAAGAGGAAGGGGGACACTATAATTCACCCCTCCACTTT.

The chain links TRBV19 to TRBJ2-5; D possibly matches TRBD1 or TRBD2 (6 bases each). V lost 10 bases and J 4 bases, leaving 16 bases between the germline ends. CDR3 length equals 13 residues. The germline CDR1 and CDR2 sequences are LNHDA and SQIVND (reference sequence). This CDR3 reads CATGQRRGETQYF. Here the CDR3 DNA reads TGTGCCACTGGACAGCGGCGGGGAGAGACCCAGTACTTC.

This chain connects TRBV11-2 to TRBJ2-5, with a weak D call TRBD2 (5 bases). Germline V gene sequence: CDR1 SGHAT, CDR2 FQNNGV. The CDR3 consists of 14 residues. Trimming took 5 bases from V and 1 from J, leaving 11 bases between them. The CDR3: CASSPQRGQETQYF. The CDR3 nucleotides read TGTGCCAGCAGCCCCCAACGGGGCCAAGAGACCCAGTACTTC.

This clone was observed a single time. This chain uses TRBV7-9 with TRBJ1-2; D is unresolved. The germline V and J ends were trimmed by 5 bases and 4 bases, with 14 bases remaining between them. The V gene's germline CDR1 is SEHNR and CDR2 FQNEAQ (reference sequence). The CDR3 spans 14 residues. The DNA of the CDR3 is TGTGCCAGCAGCCCAGTGTCGGGGAGCTATGGCTACACCTTC. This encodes CASSPVSGSYGYTF.

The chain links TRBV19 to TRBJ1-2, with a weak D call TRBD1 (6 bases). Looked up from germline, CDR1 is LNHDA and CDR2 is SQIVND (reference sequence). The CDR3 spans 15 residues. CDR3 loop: CPGRAGVQANYGYTF. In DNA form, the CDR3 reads TGTCCGGGAAGGGCAGGGGTACAAGCTAACTATGGCTACACCTTC.

The CDR3 loop reads CASSLQGGYQPQHF. As DNA, the CDR3 is TGTGCCAGCAGCTTACAGGGGGGGTATCAGCCCCAGCATTTT. V is TRBV7-2 and J is TRBJ1-5, with 7 bases lining up with TRBD1. The CDR3 consists of 14 residues. V gave up 2 bases and J gave up 5 bases; unmatched junction bases: 3. Germline-derived CDR1 and CDR2 are SGHTA and FQGNSA.

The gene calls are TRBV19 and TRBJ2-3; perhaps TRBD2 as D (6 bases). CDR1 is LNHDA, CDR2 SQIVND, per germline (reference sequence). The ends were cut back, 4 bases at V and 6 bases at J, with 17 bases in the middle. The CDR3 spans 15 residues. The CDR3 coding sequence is TGTGCCAGTAGTAGTGATCGGGTAGCGGTGGATACGCAGTATTTT. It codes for CASSSDRVAVDTQYF.

The CDR3 bases are TGCGCCAGCAGCCATATACTAGCGGGGGTTACCTACAATGAGCAGTTCTTC. Protein: CASSHILAGVTYNEQFF. The chain is built from TRBV4-1 and TRBJ2-1; 11 positions match TRBD2. The trim removed 3 bases at V and 2 bases at J, leaving 6 bases unmatched. Germline-derived CDR1 and CDR2 are MGHRA and YSYEKL. The CDR3 length is 17 residues.

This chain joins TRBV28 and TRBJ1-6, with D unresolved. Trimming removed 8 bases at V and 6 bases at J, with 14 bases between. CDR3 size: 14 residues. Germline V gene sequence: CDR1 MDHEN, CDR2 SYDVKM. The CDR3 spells CASAPLVFNSPLHF. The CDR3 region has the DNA TGTGCCAGCGCCCCCCTAGTATTTAATTCACCCCTCCACTTT. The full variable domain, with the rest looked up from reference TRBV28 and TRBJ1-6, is DVKVTQSSRYLVKRTGEKVFLECVQDMDHENMFWYRQDPGLGLRLIYFSYDVKMKEKGDIPEGYSVSREKKERFSLILESASTNQTSMYLCASAPLVFNSPLHFGNGTRLTVT.

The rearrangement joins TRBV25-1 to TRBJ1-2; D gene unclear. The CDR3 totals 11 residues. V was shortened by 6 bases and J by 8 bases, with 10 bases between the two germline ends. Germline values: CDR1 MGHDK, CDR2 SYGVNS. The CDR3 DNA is TGTGCCAGCAGCCGGGGTCGCGGCTACACCTTC. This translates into CASSRGRGYTF.

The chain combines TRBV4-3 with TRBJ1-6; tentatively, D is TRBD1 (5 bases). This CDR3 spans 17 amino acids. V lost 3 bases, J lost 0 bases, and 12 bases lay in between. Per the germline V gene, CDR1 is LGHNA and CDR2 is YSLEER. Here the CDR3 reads CASSHAVGGSYNSPLHF. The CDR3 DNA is TGCGCCAGCAGCCATGCGGTGGGGGGCTCCTATAATTCACCCCTCCACTTT.

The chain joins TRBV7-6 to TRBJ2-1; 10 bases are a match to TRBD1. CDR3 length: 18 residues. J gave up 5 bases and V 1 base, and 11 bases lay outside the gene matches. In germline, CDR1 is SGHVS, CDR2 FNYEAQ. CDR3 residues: CASSLVLGTGVGHNEQFF. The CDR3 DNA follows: TGTGCCAGCAGCTTAGTTTTAGGGACAGGGGTTGGGCACAATGAGCAGTTCTTC.

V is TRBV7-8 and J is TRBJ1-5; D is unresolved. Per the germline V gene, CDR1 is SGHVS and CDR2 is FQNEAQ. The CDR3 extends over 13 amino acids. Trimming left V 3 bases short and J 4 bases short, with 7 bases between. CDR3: CASSLVSNQPQHF. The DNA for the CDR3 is TGTGCCAGCAGCTTGGTTAGTAATCAGCCCCAGCATTTT.

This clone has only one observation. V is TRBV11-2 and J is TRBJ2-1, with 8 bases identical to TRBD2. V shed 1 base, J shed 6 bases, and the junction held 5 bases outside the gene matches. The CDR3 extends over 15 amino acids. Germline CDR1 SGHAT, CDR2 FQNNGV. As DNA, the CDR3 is TGTGCCAGCAGCTTAGCGGGGGGGCCCGTCAATGAGCAGTTCTTC. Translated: CASSLAGGPVNEQFF.

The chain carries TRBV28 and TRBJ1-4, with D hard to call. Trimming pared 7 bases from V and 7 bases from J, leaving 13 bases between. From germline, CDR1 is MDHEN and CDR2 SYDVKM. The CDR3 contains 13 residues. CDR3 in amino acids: CASMAREREKLFF. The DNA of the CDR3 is TGTGCCAGCATGGCGAGGGAACGTGAAAAACTGTTTTTT.

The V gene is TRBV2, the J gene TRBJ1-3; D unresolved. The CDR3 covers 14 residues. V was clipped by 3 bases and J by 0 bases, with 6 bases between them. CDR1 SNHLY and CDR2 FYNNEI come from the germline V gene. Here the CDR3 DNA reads TGTGCCAGCAGTGAGATAGCCTCTGGAAACACCATATATTTT. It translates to CASSEIASGNTIYF.

CDR3 bases: TGTGCCAGCAGTTACTCAGCAGGGCTGTATGGCTACACCTTC. It encodes CASSYSAGLYGYTF. V and J are TRBV6-2 or TRBV6-3 and TRBJ1-2, with D perhaps TRBD1 (5 bases). The CDR3 is 14 residues long. Trimming removed 0 bases from V and 5 bases from J, with 10 bases in between. The germline gives CDR1 MNHEY, CDR2 SVGEGT.

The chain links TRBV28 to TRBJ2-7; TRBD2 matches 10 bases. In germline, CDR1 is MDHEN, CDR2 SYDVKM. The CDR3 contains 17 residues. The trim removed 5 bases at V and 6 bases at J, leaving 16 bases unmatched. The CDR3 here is CASSPLSWSSGRSEQYF. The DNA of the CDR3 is TGTGCCAGCAGTCCACTGAGTTGGTCTAGCGGGAGATCCGAGCAGTACTTC.

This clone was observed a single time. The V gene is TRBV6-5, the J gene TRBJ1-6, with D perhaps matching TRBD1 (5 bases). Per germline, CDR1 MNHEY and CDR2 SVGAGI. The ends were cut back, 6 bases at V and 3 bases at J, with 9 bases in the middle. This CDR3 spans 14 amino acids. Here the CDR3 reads CASRPDSYNSPLHF. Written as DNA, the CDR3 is TGTGCCAGCAGACCTGACAGCTATAATTCACCCCTCCACTTT.

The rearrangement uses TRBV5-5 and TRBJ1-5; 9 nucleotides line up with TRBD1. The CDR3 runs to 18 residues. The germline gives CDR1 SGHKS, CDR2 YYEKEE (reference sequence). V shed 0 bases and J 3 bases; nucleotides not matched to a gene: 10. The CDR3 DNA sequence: TGTGCCAGCAGCTTGGAATGGGCAGGGACAGGGCACAATCAGCCCCAGCATTTT. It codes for CASSLEWAGTGHNQPQHF.

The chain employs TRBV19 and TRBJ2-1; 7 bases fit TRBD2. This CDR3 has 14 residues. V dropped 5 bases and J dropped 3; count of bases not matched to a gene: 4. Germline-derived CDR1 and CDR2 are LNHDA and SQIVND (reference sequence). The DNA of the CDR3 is TGTGCCAGTAGTCCGCCGGGGGGCTACAATGAGCAGTTCTTC. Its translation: CASSPPGGYNEQFF. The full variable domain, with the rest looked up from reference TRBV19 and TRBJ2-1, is DGGITQSPKYLFRKEGQNVTLSCEQNLNHDAMYWYRQDPGQGLRLIYYSQIVNDFQKGDIAEGYSVSREKKESFPLTVTSAQKNPTAFYLCASSPPGGYNEQFFGPGTRLTVL.

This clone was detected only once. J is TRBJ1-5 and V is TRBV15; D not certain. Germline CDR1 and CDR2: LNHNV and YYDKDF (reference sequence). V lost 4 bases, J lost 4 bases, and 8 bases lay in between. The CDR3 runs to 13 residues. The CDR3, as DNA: TGTGCCACCAGCATCCACACGAATCAGCCCCAGCATTTT. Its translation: CATSIHTNQPQHF.

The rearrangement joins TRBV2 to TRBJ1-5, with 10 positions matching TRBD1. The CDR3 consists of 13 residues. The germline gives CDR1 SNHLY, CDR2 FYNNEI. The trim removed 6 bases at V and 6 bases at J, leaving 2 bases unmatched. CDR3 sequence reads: CASRGDRGQPQHF. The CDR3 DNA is TGTGCCAGCAGGGGGGACAGGGGTCAGCCCCAGCATTTT.

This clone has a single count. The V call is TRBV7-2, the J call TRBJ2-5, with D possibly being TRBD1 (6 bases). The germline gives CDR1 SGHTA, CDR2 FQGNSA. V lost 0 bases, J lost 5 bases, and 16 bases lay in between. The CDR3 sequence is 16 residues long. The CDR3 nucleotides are TGTGCCAGCAGCTTAGCGCTGGGCAGGGGAAGGGAGACCCAGTACTTC. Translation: CASSLALGRGRETQYF.

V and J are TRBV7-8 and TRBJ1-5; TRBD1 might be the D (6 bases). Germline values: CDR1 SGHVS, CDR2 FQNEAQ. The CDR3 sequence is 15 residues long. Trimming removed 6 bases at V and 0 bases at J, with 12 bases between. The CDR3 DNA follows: TGTGCCAGCAGACAACAGGGTAATAGCAATCAGCCCCAGCATTTT. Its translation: CASRQQGNSNQPQHF.

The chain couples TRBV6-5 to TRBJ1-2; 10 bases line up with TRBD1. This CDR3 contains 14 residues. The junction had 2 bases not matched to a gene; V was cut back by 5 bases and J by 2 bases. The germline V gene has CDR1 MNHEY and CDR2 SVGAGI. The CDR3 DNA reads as TGTGCCAGCAGTCGGGGACAGGGGAACTATGGCTACACCTTC. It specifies CASSRGQGNYGYTF.